This T cell receptor beta chain was documented in a study of T cell changes during pregnancy in multiple sclerosis. The CDR3 has 17 residues. V shed 4 bases and J 0 bases; nucleotides not matched to a gene: 9. In germline, CDR1 is LNHNV, CDR2 YYDKDF (reference sequence). Clones were read by immunoSEQ multiplex PCR, and TCRdb kept only the in-frame ones, dropping some. Of approximately 51,000 clones in the sample, 92% were seen once. The clonotype was recovered from a female donor with multiple sclerosis, enrolled in a pregnancy study. This chain connects TRBV15 to TRBJ1-3; 7 nucleotides align to TRBD1. Sequences were derived from CD4+ T cells from peripheral blood mononuclear cells, sampled after pregnancy. The CDR3 reads CATSNHRGPTSGNTIYF. CDR3 coding DNA: TGTGCCACCAGCAACCACAGGGGACCTACCTCTGGAAACACCATATATTTT.